This passage covers 2 T cell receptor beta chains from one sample sequenced in a study of blood T cell repertoires in COVID-19 (dated by TCRdb to about 2020). Library preparation used the immunoSEQ multiplex PCR assay. The clones in this table, taken by TCRdb from immuneACCESS, are in-frame only. Not every clone is retained; where verified, under half of the shortfall comes from an unresolved V gene, and the cause of the rest is unknown. Counted in this sample were a few hundred thousand clones; about 86% of them appeared once. The leading ten clones occupy 3.6% of the sample. The sequenced sample was peripheral blood. Every receptor here comes from a young man with active or convalescent COVID-19.

The chain is built from TRBV25-1 and TRBJ1-2; weak D call: TRBD1 (5 bases). The CDR3 is 16 residues long. Germline values: CDR1 MGHDK, CDR2 SYGVNS. With 5 bases removed from V and 4 bases from J, the gap between germline ends came to 20 bases. The DNA for the CDR3 is TGTGCCAGCAGTCAAGCCAGGGAAAGGGGCCTCTATGGCTACACCTTC. Protein sequence: CASSQARERGLYGYTF.

This clone was seen once. The chain joins TRBV24-1 to TRBJ2-2; 10 nucleotides align to TRBD2. The CDR3 has 15 amino acids. V gave up 7 bases and J gave up 7 bases; unmatched junction bases: 8. Germline CDR1 reads KGHDR; CDR2 reads SFDVKD. The CDR3 region has the DNA TGTGCCACCAGCCTTACTAGCGGGACCGTCGGGGAGCTGTTTTTT. Translated: CATSLTSGTVGELFF.